Listed here are 26 T cell receptor beta chains from one sample, sequenced in a study of T cell responses to AZD1222 COVID-19 vaccine. Method: immunoSEQ multiplex PCR; TCRdb's copy keeps in-frame clones and lacks some. The profile shows around 120,000 clones, about 90% of them singletons. This material consisted of peripheral blood, taken on day 0 of AZD1222 vaccination. The source is an adult in good health.

The gene calls are TRBV19 and TRBJ1-3; D uncertain. The V gene lost 5 bases and the J gene lost 0 bases, with 17 bases spanning the gap. The CDR3 consists of 17 residues. Germline loops: CDR1 LNHDA, CDR2 SQIVND (reference sequence). CDR3 coding DNA: TGTGCCAGTAGTGCCTCCTCGGGATTAAGCTCTGGAAACACCATATATTTT. Amino acids: CASSASSGLSSGNTIYF.

The V call is TRBV6-5, the J call TRBJ1-2; D is perhaps TRBD1 (6 bases). V was cut by 3 bases and J by 5 bases, with 13 bases left in between. Germline assignment: CDR1 MNHEY and CDR2 SVGAGI. There are 14 residues in the CDR3. The CDR3 is CASSYNGQKYGYTF. The CDR3 nucleotides are TGTGCCAGCAGTTATAACGGACAGAAATATGGCTACACCTTC.

This sequence joins TRBV3-1 (or the pseudogene TRBV3-2) and TRBJ2-7; 7 bases map to TRBD2. Germline lookup yields CDR1 LGHDT and CDR2 YNNKEL (reference sequence). The CDR3 is 16 amino acids. V dropped 0 bases and J dropped 2; count of bases not matched to a gene: 7. DNA of the CDR3: TGTGCCAGCAGCCAAGATACGTGGGAGGGAACCTACGAGCAGTACTTC. This codes for CASSQDTWEGTYEQYF.

The chain joins TRBV18 to TRBJ2-2; no reliable D call. V lost 6 bases, J lost 4 bases, and 12 bases lay in between. The CDR3 consists of 14 residues. CDR1 and CDR2 (germline): KGHSH, LQKENI. CDR3 coding DNA: TGTGCCAGCTCGCCGGCCTTGGGCACCGGGGAGCTGTTTTTT. It translates to CASSPALGTGELFF.

The chain's CDR3 is CASSAGLGNTGELFF. In DNA, the CDR3 is TGTGCCAGCAGCGCAGGGTTGGGAAACACCGGGGAGCTGTTTTTT. The chain has TRBV7-3 and TRBJ2-2; D might be TRBD1 (5 bases). The V end lost 5 bases, the J end lost 2 bases, and 12 bases lay between the germline ends. CDR3 size: 15 residues. Germline V gives CDR1 SGHTA, CDR2 FQGTGA.

This clone was found a few times. V gene TRBV6-1 combines with J gene TRBJ1-4; no reliable D call. This CDR3 is built from 14 residues. Germline CDR1 MNHNS, CDR2 SASEGT. V lost 3 bases to trimming and J lost 4 bases, with 9 bases between them. The chain's CDR3 is CASSDITINEKLFF. The CDR3 region has the DNA TGTGCCAGCAGTGACATCACAATTAATGAAAAACTGTTTTTT.

The chain is built from TRBV5-3 and TRBJ2-3; no clear D. TRBV5-3 is classed as an ORF, of uncertain function. The V end was cut by 3 bases, the J end by 4 bases, with 12 bases between. The CDR3 is 14 amino acids. Here the CDR3 DNA reads TGTGCCAGAAGCTGGAGCTTGATGGCAGATACGCAGTATTTT. Protein sequence: CARSWSLMADTQYF.

This clone was recorded once. The chain employs TRBV24-1 and TRBJ2-7; D is unresolved. Trimming took off 2 bases at V and 1 base at J, with 14 bases between the two ends. The CDR3 spans 16 residues. Germline assignment: CDR1 KGHDR and CDR2 SFDVKD. CDR3 nucleotides: TGTGCCACCAGTGATTCAACGGCTTTTCCTTCCTACGAGCAGTACTTC. This sequence encodes CATSDSTAFPSYEQYF.

The CDR3 DNA reads TGTGCCAGCAGTTCGGACGGTTATGGCTACACCTTC. Protein: CASSSDGYGYTF. The chain links TRBV28 to TRBJ1-2; D remains ambiguous. The CDR3 contains 12 residues. Per the germline V gene, CDR1 is MDHEN and CDR2 is SYDVKM. The V end was cut by 4 bases, the J end by 5 bases, with 8 bases between.

The V and J genes are TRBV5-4 and TRBJ2-5; possible D gene TRBD2, 7 bases. Trimming took 2 bases from V and 5 from J, leaving 10 bases between them. The CDR3 is 13 amino acids. The germline V gene encodes CDR1 SGHNT and CDR2 YYREEE (reference sequence). The CDR3 nucleotides are TGTGCCAGCAGCTTACAGGGAGGGGAGACCCAGTACTTC. Translating it yields CASSLQGGETQYF.

The chain combines TRBV14 with TRBJ1-1, with D tentatively TRBD1 (5 bases). CDR1 SGHDN and CDR2 FVKESK come from the germline V gene. Trimming left V 6 bases short and J 7 bases short, with 15 bases between. The CDR3 is 13 residues long. The CDR3 DNA is TGTGCCAGCAGTCTCCAGGGTAATAGTGAAGCTTTCTTT. Translated: CASSLQGNSEAFF. Full variable domain (remainder filled in from reference TRBV14 and TRBJ1-1): EAGVTQFPSHSVIEKGQTVTLRCDPISGHDNLYWYRRVMGKEIKFLLHFVKESKQDESGMPNNRFLAERTGGTYSTLKVQPAELEDSGVYFCASSLQGNSEAFFGQGTRLTVV.

V gene TRBV6-5 combines with J gene TRBJ1-3; D unclear. This CDR3 comprises 15 residues. The germline V gene has CDR1 MNHEY and CDR2 SVGAGI. Trimming took 6 bases from V and 1 from J, leaving 13 bases between them. CDR3 DNA: TGTGCCAGCAGAATGACGGGGTTTTCTGGAAACACCATATATTTT. This encodes CASRMTGFSGNTIYF.

This sequence joins TRBV19 and TRBJ2-1; D is perhaps TRBD1 (5 bases). The V gene's germline CDR1 is LNHDA and CDR2 SQIVND (reference sequence). The CDR3 totals 16 residues. Trimming stripped 2 bases from V and 2 bases from J, with 13 bases between. Here the CDR3 DNA reads TGTGCCAGTAGTATAACTGTAGGGGTCACCTACAATGAGCAGTTCTTC. This encodes CASSITVGVTYNEQFF.

The chain carries TRBV5-1 and TRBJ1-5, with 9 bases that match TRBD1. This CDR3 region has 15 residues. The J segment lost 5 bases and the V segment lost 0 bases, leaving 3 bases of the junction unmatched. The germline CDR1 and CDR2 sequences are SGHRS and YFSETQ. In DNA, the CDR3 is TGCGCCAGCAGCTTGGATGGACAGGGGTATCAGCCCCAGCATTTT. Its translation is CASSLDGQGYQPQHF.

The J gene is TRBJ2-2, the V gene TRBV19; possible D gene TRBD2, 5 bases. The CDR3 sequence is 15 residues long. The germline CDR1 and CDR2 sequences are LNHDA and SQIVND (reference sequence). V lost 4 bases and J 5 bases, leaving 14 bases between the germline ends. DNA for the CDR3: TGTGCCAGTAGTACGCCCCAAAAGCGGACCGGGGAGCTGTTTTTT. Protein: CASSTPQKRTGELFF.

The genes are TRBV24-1 and TRBJ2-1; D uncertain. Germline V gene data show CDR1 as KGHDR and CDR2 as SFDVKD. Deletions cut 1 base from V and 10 bases from J, with 10 bases between. The CDR3 spans 13 residues. The CDR3 sequence is CATSDFSAWEQFF. CDR3 sequence (DNA): TGTGCCACCAGTGATTTTTCGGCATGGGAGCAGTTCTTC.

The count of this clone is one. V is TRBV6-5 and J is TRBJ1-2; D might be TRBD1 (6 bases). Germline V gene sequence: CDR1 MNHEY, CDR2 SVGAGI. Trimming stripped 2 bases from V and 2 bases from J, with 15 bases between. The CDR3 spans 16 residues. The CDR3 bases are TGTGCCAGCAGTTACAGCCAGGGGATGGTCAACTATGGCTACACCTTC. Residues: CASSYSQGMVNYGYTF.

The rearrangement joins TRBV19 to TRBJ2-1, with D possibly being TRBD1 or TRBD2 (5 bases each). The V gene lost 3 bases and the J gene lost 8 bases, with 11 bases spanning the gap. Germline V CDR1 and CDR2: LNHDA, SQIVND (reference sequence). This CDR3 is built from 13 residues. Here the CDR3 DNA reads TGTGCCAGTAGTATCGGAATGGGGGATGAGCAGTTCTTC. It encodes CASSIGMGDEQFF.

This clone was observed a single time. The chain couples TRBV4-1 to TRBJ2-6, with D hard to call. Trimming shortened V by 0 bases and J by 0 bases, and 9 bases separated the two germline ends. Germline V gene data show CDR1 as MGHRA and CDR2 as YSYEKL. The CDR3 has 17 residues. As DNA, the CDR3 is TGCGCCAGCAGCCAAGAGAACCCCCGCTCTGGGGCCAACGTCCTGACTTTC. Its protein product is CASSQENPRSGANVLTF.

The DNA for the CDR3 is TGTGCCAGCAGCCAAGCCACGGCGGGTGTCGCAGATACGCAGTATTTT. Protein: CASSQATAGVADTQYF. The chain links TRBV3-1 (or the pseudogene TRBV3-2) to TRBJ2-3; D might be TRBD2 (5 bases). The CDR3 consists of 16 residues. The germline V gene encodes CDR1 LGHDT and CDR2 YNNKEL (reference sequence). Trimming shortened V by 1 base and J by 4 bases, and 15 bases separated the two germline ends.

The V call is TRBV28, the J call TRBJ2-3, with D unresolved. CDR1 and CDR2 from the germline V gene are MDHEN and SYDVKM. V lost 4 bases, J lost 2 bases, and 13 bases lay in between. CDR3 length: 15 residues. CDR3: CASSSTQTLTDTQYF. CDR3 coding DNA: TGTGCCAGCAGTTCAACCCAAACGCTCACAGATACGCAGTATTTT. The full variable domain, rest sourced from reference TRBV28 and TRBJ2-3, is DVKVTQSSRYLVKRTGEKVFLECVQDMDHENMFWYRQDPGLGLRLIYFSYDVKMKEKGDIPEGYSVSREKKERFSLILESASTNQTSMYLCASSSTQTLTDTQYFGPGTRLTVL.

The chain employs TRBV30 and TRBJ1-5, with D unresolved. This CDR3 spans 15 amino acids. The V end was cut by 0 bases, the J end by 5 bases, with 14 bases between. The germline V gene encodes CDR1 GTSNPN and CDR2 SVGIG (reference sequence). CDR3 nucleotide sequence: TGTGCCTGGAGTGTAGGGCCGACCGGGGATCAGCCCCAGCATTTT. Protein sequence: CAWSVGPTGDQPQHF.

The chain carries TRBV6-2 or TRBV6-3 and TRBJ2-5; 10 nucleotides line up with TRBD2. Germline values: CDR1 MNHEY, CDR2 SVGEGT. This CDR3 has 18 residues. Trimming cost V 5 bases and J 5 bases; bases outside gene matches: 17. CDR3 DNA sequence: TGTGCCAGCAGTACCCGGACCCAACTAGCGGGAAGAACCGAGACCCAGTACTTC. Encoded protein: CASSTRTQLAGRTETQYF.

The chain couples TRBV5-1 to TRBJ2-2, with D hard to call. Per the germline V gene, CDR1 is SGHRS and CDR2 is YFSETQ. Trimming took off 0 bases at V and 3 bases at J, with 0 bases between the two ends. This CDR3 comprises 12 residues. The CDR3 nucleotides are TGCGCCAGCAGCTTGGACACCGGGGAGCTGTTTTTT. Translation: CASSLDTGELFF.

The rearrangement joins TRBV5-4 to TRBJ2-5; perhaps D is TRBD1 or TRBD2 (5 bases each). The CDR3 runs 15 residues. Germline-derived CDR1 and CDR2 are SGHNT and YYREEE (reference sequence). Trimming removed 4 bases at V and 3 bases at J, with 16 bases between. CDR3 amino acids: CASSTLRDDEETQYF. DNA for the CDR3: TGTGCCAGCAGCACCCTCCGGGACGACGAAGAGACCCAGTACTTC.

This clone was counted a single time. The chain combines TRBV7-7 with TRBJ2-5; 10 bases line up with TRBD2. With 1 base clipped from V and 6 bases from J, the junction kept 8 bases outside the gene matches. The CDR3 has 16 amino acids. Germline V lookup: CDR1 SSHAT, CDR2 FNYEAQ (reference sequence). The CDR3, as DNA: TGTGCCAGCAGCTTAGGGATTGGGACTAGCGTAAAGACCCAGTACTTC. It codes for CASSLGIGTSVKTQYF.